The entry below gives a single T cell receptor beta chain sequence along with its context. Its antigen is unidentified. Specified time point: late sampling 161 to 241 days after vaccination in three convalescent patients. As to treatment: approximately 9-day PBMC culture with coronavirus spike peptide pools or control peptides (ViraFEST assay). This record comes from a study of vaccination and CD4 T cells after COVID-19. Background on the study: The interval from dose two to post-vaccine sampling had a median of roughly 70 days, and it ranged from 14 to 241.

With the Oncomine TCR Beta short-read assay, DNA from cultured CD4+ T cells was sequenced. TCRdb recomputed calls from the PCR reads with MiXCR, one row per CDR3 protein. In the table there are some 15,000 distinct CDR3 sequences, under 55% of which are singletons. This CDR3 has 17 residues. J lost 2 bases, V lost 4 bases, and 8 bases had no gene match. Germline assignment: CDR1 KGHDR and CDR2 SFDVKD. This sequence joins TRBV24-1 and TRBJ2-3, with 10 bases that match TRBD2. This material consisted of CD4+ T cells from blood, cultured in vitro, taken about 7 months after SARS-CoV-2 vaccination. The receptor was derived from a human donor who had recovered from COVID-19. This chain's CDR3 is CATSDVAGGPYTDTQYF. The CDR3, as DNA: TGTGCCACCAGTGACGTAGCGGGAGGACCTTACACAGATACGCAGTATTTT.